Below are 22 T cell receptor beta chains sequenced from a single sample in a study of blood T cell repertoires in COVID-19 (dated by TCRdb to the early 2020s). Library method: the immunoSEQ multiplex PCR assay. Not all clones reach the TCRdb copy of this immuneACCESS table, which keeps in-frame sequences only. Checked studies attribute under half of the gap to unresolved V genes and leave the rest unexplained. The sample yields approximately 140,000 clones; about 82% were counted once. The ten largest clonotypes hold about 3% of the sample. Sequenced input: peripheral blood. Every receptor here comes from a middle-aged woman with active or convalescent COVID-19.

V gene TRBV7-2 combines with J gene TRBJ1-1; D perhaps matches TRBD1 (5 bases). Per the germline V gene, CDR1 is SGHTA and CDR2 is FQGNSA. V lost 4 bases to trimming and J lost 5 bases, with 14 bases between them. The CDR3 is 14 residues long. CDR3 nucleotide sequence: TGTGCCAGCAGCTCACAGGTAGGGCGAACTGAAGCTTTCTTT. Residues: CASSSQVGRTEAFF.

The rearrangement links TRBV11-2 to TRBJ2-7; TRBD1 agrees at 7 bases. CDR3 length: 14 residues. The ends lost 1 base at V and 3 bases at J; junction bases unmatched: 3. CDR1 and CDR2 (germline): SGHAT, FQNNGV. The CDR3 region is CASSLAPGGYEQYF. Here the CDR3 DNA reads TGTGCCAGCAGCTTAGCTCCAGGGGGCTACGAGCAGTACTTC.

The genes are TRBV5-1 and TRBJ1-6, with 8 bases matching TRBD1. The junction had 11 bases not matched to a gene; V was cut back by 0 bases and J by 9 bases. The germline CDR1 and CDR2 sequences are SGHRS and YFSETQ. This CDR3 comprises 17 residues. The CDR3 nucleotides read TGCGCCAGCAGCTTGGGGGCAGGGGGCACGGTAGTTTCACCCCTCCACTTT. It is translated as CASSLGAGGTVVSPLHF.

The rearrangement links TRBV10-3 to TRBJ1-3; D is perhaps TRBD1 (6 bases). This CDR3 contains 13 residues. Per germline, CDR1 ENHRY and CDR2 SYGVKD. V lost 6 bases and J lost 7, with 13 bases in between. CDR3 bases: TGTGCCATCAGGCTACAGGGCCCGAACACCATATATTTT. Translation gives CAIRLQGPNTIYF.

The chain carries TRBV18 and TRBJ1-1; D is ambiguous. CDR1 is KGHSH, CDR2 LQKENI, per germline. The CDR3 extends over 13 amino acids. Trimming removed 3 bases at V and 7 bases at J, with 12 bases between. The CDR3 nucleotides read TGTGCCAGCTCACCGCGGGCGGATTATGAAGCTTTCTTT. It codes for CASSPRADYEAFF.

The chain is built from TRBV10-2 and TRBJ2-7, with TRBD1 matching 8 bases. The germline CDR1 and CDR2 sequences are WSHSY and SAAADI. CDR3 length: 14 residues. Trimming cost V 3 bases and J 12 bases; bases outside gene matches: 13. CDR3 sequence: CASSEQRTGSASYF. CDR3 in DNA: TGCGCCAGCAGTGAACAGCGGACAGGGAGCGCCTCGTACTTC.

The gene calls are TRBV10-1 and TRBJ1-1; the D gene is possibly TRBD1 (6 bases). Looked up from germline, CDR1 is WNHNN and CDR2 is SYGVQD (reference sequence). CDR3 length: 15 amino acids. V was pared by 3 bases and J by 4 bases, with 15 bases between. The CDR3 sequence is CASSDGRGEGTEAFF. The DNA of the CDR3 is TGCGCCAGCAGTGACGGCAGGGGAGAGGGCACTGAAGCTTTCTTT.

V is TRBV27 and J is TRBJ2-1, with 10 positions matching TRBD1. V was clipped by 3 bases and J by 4 bases; unmatched bases: 6. Germline V gives CDR1 MNHEY, CDR2 SMNVEV (reference sequence). CDR3 size: 16 residues. CDR3 nucleotide sequence: TGTGCCAGCAGTTTTGGGACAGGGGAACCTTACAATGAGCAGTTCTTC. It translates to CASSFGTGEPYNEQFF.

CDR3 DNA: TGTGCCAGCAGGACAGGGGTGGTGGAGCAGTACTTC. Translating gives CASRTGVVEQYF. The chain employs TRBV28 and TRBJ2-7; TRBD1 matches at 8 bases. Per the germline V gene, CDR1 is MDHEN and CDR2 is SYDVKM. Germline trimming cut 6 bases from V and 7 bases from J; bases unmatched to any gene: 5. The CDR3 loop spans 12 amino acids.

The rearrangement uses TRBV4-2 and TRBJ1-3; TRBD1 matches 10 bases. J was trimmed by 4 bases and V by 3 bases; bases with no gene match: 3. Germline values: CDR1 LGHNA, CDR2 YNFKEQ. This CDR3 is built from 15 residues. CDR3 sequence reads: CASSHGTGEGNTIYF. As DNA, the CDR3 is TGTGCCAGCAGCCACGGGACAGGGGAGGGAAACACCATATATTTT.

This chain joins TRBV11-2 and TRBJ2-7; D is perhaps TRBD2 (6 bases). V was shortened by 1 base and J by 7 bases, with 17 bases between the two germline ends. CDR1 and CDR2 from the germline V gene are SGHAT and FQNNGV. This CDR3 contains 15 residues. The CDR3 is CASSLGGSPAGEQYF. CDR3 nucleotides: TGTGCCAGCAGCTTAGGCGGGTCTCCAGCGGGTGAGCAGTACTTC. The entire variable domain, with the rest obtained from reference TRBV11-2 and TRBJ2-7, is as follows: EAGVAQSPRYKIIEKRQSVAFWCNPISGHATLYWYQQILGQGPKLLIQFQNNGVVDDSQLPKDRFSAERLKGVDSTLKIQPAKLEDSAVYLCASSLGGSPAGEQYFGPGTRLTVT.

The chain is built from TRBV27 and TRBJ2-2, with 7 positions matching TRBD1. The CDR3 extends over 12 amino acids. V dropped 8 bases and J dropped 7; count of bases not matched to a gene: 4. CDR1 is MNHEY and CDR2 is SMNVEV in the germline V gene (reference sequence). The CDR3 here is CASFRTGGELFF. DNA of the CDR3: TGTGCCAGCTTCAGGACAGGCGGGGAGCTGTTTTTT.

CDR3 region: CASSNRGQNTEAFF. Written as DNA, the CDR3 is TGTGCCAGCAGCAACCGCGGACAGAACACTGAAGCTTTCTTT. The J gene is TRBJ1-1, the V gene TRBV13, with a possible D match to TRBD1 (5 bases). Trimming cost V 5 bases and J 1 base, with 11 bases left between them. The CDR3 spans 14 residues. Germline V gene sequence: CDR1 PRHDT, CDR2 FYEKMQ (reference sequence).

This chain connects TRBV28 to TRBJ2-2; D perhaps matches TRBD2 (6 bases). Trimming left V 3 bases short and J 0 bases short, with 11 bases between. The CDR3 runs 16 residues. Germline V gene lookup returns CDR1 MDHEN and CDR2 SYDVKM. CDR3 sequence reads: CASSFVGGANTGELFF. CDR3 DNA: TGTGCCAGCAGTTTCGTCGGCGGGGCGAACACCGGGGAGCTGTTTTTT.

The chain recombines TRBV30 with TRBJ2-5; D might be TRBD1 (5 bases). Germline V lookup: CDR1 GTSNPN, CDR2 SVGIG (reference sequence). The CDR3 consists of 12 residues. Trimming left V 2 bases short and J 4 bases short, with 8 bases between. DNA of the CDR3: TGTGCCTGGAGTTTACAGGTAGAGACCCAGTACTTC. It specifies CAWSLQVETQYF.

The rearrangement joins TRBV6-5 to TRBJ1-5; 9 nucleotides agree with TRBD1. The CDR3 is made up of 14 amino acids. Germline V lookup: CDR1 MNHEY, CDR2 SVGAGI. V dropped 8 bases and J dropped 5; count of bases not matched to a gene: 7. CDR3 residues: CASSGTGIYQPQHF. DNA of the CDR3: TGTGCCAGCTCCGGGACAGGGATTTATCAGCCCCAGCATTTT.

The chain couples TRBV21-1 to TRBJ2-1; TRBD1 is the table's D call, not checked against the DNA. TRBV21-1 is a pseudogene segment. This CDR3 comprises 16 residues. The CDR3 bases are TGTGCCAGCAGCAAAGAGCCCCAGGGGGCTTCGAATGAGCAGTTCTTC. Translation gives CASSKEPQGASNEQFF.

V is TRBV7-9 and J is TRBJ1-2; 10 nucleotides line up with TRBD1. Germline trimming cut 4 bases from V and 7 bases from J; bases unmatched to any gene: 9. The CDR3 spans 15 residues. The germline CDR1 and CDR2 sequences are SEHNR and FQNEAQ (reference sequence). CDR3 sequence reads: CASSSRQGASLGYTF. CDR3 sequence (DNA): TGTGCCAGCAGCTCCCGACAGGGGGCGAGTCTTGGCTACACCTTC.

This rearrangement joins TRBV6-6 to TRBJ1-5; tentative D call: TRBD1 (5 bases). V lost 6 bases and J lost 0, with 15 bases in between. The CDR3 sequence is 16 residues long. Germline V lookup: CDR1 MNHNY, CDR2 SVGAGI (reference sequence). This chain's CDR3 is CASSAQDRISNQPQHF. The CDR3 coding sequence is TGTGCCAGCAGCGCCCAAGACAGAATTAGCAATCAGCCCCAGCATTTT.

V and J are TRBV28 and TRBJ1-5; TRBD1 matches at 8 bases. The CDR3 has 15 residues. Losses at the gene ends were 5 bases for V and 3 bases for J; bases not matched to a gene: 6. Germline values: CDR1 MDHEN, CDR2 SYDVKM. CDR3 residues: CASSQTGGSNQPQHF. The CDR3 nucleotides are TGTGCCAGCAGTCAAACAGGGGGGTCCAATCAGCCCCAGCATTTT.

V usage is TRBV5-1 and J usage is TRBJ2-5, with 8 bases that match TRBD2. The CDR3 runs to 16 residues. Germline CDR1 is SGHRS and CDR2 is YFSETQ. The ends lost 0 bases at V and 6 bases at J; junction bases unmatched: 10. CDR3 in DNA: TGCGCCAGCAGCTTGGCGGGGGGGCTAAATGGAAAGACCCAGTACTTC. This codes for CASSLAGGLNGKTQYF.

This clone was picked up one time. The chain recombines TRBV5-1 with TRBJ1-2; the match to TRBD1 covers 9 bases. The CDR3 extends over 15 amino acids. Per the germline V gene, CDR1 is SGHRS and CDR2 is YFSETQ. The junction had 8 bases not matched to a gene; V was cut back by 4 bases and J by 4 bases. CDR3 nucleotides: TGCGCCAGCAGCACCGCCGGGACAGGGATCTATGGCTACACCTTC. Its protein product is CASSTAGTGIYGYTF.